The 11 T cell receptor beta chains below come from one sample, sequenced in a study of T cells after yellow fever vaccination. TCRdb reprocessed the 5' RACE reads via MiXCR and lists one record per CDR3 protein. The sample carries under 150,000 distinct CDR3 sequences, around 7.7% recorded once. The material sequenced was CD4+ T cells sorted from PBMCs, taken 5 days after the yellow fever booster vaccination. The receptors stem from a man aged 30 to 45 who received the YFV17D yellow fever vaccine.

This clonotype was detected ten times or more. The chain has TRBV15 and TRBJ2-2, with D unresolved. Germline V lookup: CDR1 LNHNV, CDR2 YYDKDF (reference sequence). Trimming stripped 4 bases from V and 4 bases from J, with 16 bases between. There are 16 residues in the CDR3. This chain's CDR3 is CATSNMRSRSTGELFF. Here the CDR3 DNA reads TGTGCCACCAGCAATATGCGGAGCCGGAGCACCGGGGAGCTGTTTTTT.

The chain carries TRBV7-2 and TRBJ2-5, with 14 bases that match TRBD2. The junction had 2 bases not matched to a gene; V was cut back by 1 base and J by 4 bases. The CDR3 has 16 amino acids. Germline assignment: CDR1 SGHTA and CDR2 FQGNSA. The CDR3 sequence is CASSLVGTSGRETQYF. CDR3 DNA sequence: TGTGCCAGCAGCTTAGTTGGGACTAGCGGGAGAGAGACCCAGTACTTC.

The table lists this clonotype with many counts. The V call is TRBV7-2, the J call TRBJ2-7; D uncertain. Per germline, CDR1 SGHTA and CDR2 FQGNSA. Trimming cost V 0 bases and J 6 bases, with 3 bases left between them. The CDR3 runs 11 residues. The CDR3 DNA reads TGTGCCAGCAGCTTAGCCTTCGAGCAGTACTTC. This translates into CASSLAFEQYF. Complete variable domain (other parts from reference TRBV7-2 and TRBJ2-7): GAGVSQSPSNKVTEKGKDVELRCDPISGHTALYWYRQSLGQGLEFLIYFQGNSAPDKSGLPSDRFSAERTGGSVSTLTIQRTQQEDSAVYLCASSLAFEQYFGPGTRLTVT.

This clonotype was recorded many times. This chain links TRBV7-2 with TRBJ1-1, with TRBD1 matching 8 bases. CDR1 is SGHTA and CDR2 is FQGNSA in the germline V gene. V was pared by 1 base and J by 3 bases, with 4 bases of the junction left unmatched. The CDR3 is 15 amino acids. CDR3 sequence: CASSLGGTGHTEAFF. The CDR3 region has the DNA TGTGCCAGCAGCTTAGGGGGGACAGGACACACTGAAGCTTTCTTT.

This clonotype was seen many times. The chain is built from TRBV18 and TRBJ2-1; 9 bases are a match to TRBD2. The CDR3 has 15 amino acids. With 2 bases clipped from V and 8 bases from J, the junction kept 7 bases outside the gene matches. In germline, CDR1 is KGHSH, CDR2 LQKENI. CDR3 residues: CASSPTAGGPYEQFF. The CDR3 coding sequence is TGTGCCAGCTCACCAACGGCGGGAGGGCCCTATGAGCAGTTCTTC.

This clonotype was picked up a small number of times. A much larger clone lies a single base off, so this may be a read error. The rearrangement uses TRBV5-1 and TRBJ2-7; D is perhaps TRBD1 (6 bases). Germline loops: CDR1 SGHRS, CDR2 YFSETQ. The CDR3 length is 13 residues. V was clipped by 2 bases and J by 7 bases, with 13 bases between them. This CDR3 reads CASSFGGDEEQYF. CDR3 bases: TGCGCCAGCAGCTTTGGGGGCGACGAAGAGCAGTACTTC.

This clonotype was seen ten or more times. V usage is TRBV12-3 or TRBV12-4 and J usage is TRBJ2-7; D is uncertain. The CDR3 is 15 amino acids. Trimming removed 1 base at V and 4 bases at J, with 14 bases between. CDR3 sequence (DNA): TGTGCCAGCAGTTTAGATACTGGGTTGAGGTACGAGCAGTACTTC. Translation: CASSLDTGLRYEQYF.

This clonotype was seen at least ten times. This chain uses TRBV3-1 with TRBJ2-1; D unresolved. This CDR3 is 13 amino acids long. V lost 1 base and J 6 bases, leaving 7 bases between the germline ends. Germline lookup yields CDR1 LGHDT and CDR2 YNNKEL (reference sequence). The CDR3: CASSQVSRNEQFF. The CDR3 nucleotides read TGTGCCAGCAGCCAAGTTAGTCGCAATGAGCAGTTCTTC.

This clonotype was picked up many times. CDR3 loop: CSASLLAVVGEQFF. CDR3 nucleotide sequence: TGCAGTGCTAGTCTTCTAGCGGTAGTTGGTGAGCAGTTCTTC. The rearrangement links TRBV20-1 to TRBJ2-1; 7 bases map to TRBD2. The CDR3 covers 14 residues. Per the germline V gene, CDR1 is DFQATT and CDR2 is SNEGSKA (reference sequence). J was trimmed by 9 bases and V by 3 bases; bases with no gene match: 11.

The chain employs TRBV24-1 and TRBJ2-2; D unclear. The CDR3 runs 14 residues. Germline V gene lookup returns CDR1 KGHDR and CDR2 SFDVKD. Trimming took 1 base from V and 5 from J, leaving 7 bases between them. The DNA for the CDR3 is TGTGCCACCAGTGATTTCGGACCGACCGGGGAGCTGTTTTTT. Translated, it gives CATSDFGPTGELFF.

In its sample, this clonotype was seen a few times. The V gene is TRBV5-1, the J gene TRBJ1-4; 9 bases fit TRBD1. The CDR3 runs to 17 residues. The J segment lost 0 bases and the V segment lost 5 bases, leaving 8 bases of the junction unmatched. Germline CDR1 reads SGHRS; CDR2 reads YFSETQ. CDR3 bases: TGCGCCAGCAGGCCGGGACAGGGACTAACAACTAATGAAAAACTGTTTTTT. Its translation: CASRPGQGLTTNEKLFF.